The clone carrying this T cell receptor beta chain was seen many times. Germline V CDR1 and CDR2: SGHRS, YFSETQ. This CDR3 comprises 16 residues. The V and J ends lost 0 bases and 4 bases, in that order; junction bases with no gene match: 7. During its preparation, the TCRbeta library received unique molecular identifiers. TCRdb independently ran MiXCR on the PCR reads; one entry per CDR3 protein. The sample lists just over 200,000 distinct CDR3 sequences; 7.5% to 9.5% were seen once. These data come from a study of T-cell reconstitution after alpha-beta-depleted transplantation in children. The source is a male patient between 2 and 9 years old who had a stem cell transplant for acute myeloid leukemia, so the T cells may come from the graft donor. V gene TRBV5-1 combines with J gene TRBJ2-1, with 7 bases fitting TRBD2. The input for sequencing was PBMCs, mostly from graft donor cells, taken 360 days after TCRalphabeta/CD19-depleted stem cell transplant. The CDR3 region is CASSLERDWGYNEQFF. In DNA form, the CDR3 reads TGCGCCAGCAGCTTGGAGCGGGACTGGGGGTACAATGAGCAGTTCTTC.